The rows below give T cell receptor beta chains drawn from one sample of a study of liver allograft versus peripheral blood T cells. TCRdb reprocessed the reads via MiXCR and lists one record per CDR3 protein. The sample shows some 1,300 distinct CDR3 sequences, 16% of them seen only once. These receptors all stem from a human patient who had a liver transplant. A subset of T cells may come from the graft donor. CDR3s include the opening cysteine and the closing phenylalanine or tryptophan. D genes are given only for firm matches. A row's size may be missing; if present it is once, few, many or a size class.

J gene	D gene	V gene	clone size	CDR3 protein
TRBJ1-5	-	TRBV19	medium-sized	CASSIVFLGDQPQHF
TRBJ2-7	-	TRBV5-5	large	CASSWRAALYEQYF
TRBJ2-3	-	TRBV24-1	large	CATSAPLNPDTQYF
TRBJ1-1	TRBD1	TRBV19	large	CASSISGGLGVMNTEAFF
TRBJ2-5	TRBD1	TRBV10-3	medium-sized	CAISESGQGVLETQYF
TRBJ2-7	-	TRBV6-1	large	CASKEGGDAYEQYF
TRBJ2-1	TRBD2	TRBV13	-	CASRGLAGTNEQFF
TRBJ1-4	-	TRBV6-5	large	CASSYSGTNEKLFF
TRBJ1-4	-	TRBV9	medium-sized	CASSAPGENEKLFF
TRBJ2-1	-	TRBV24-1	large	CATSDRRGIRNNEQFF
TRBJ2-5	TRBD2	TRBV13	large	CASSSRTSGRQETQYF
TRBJ2-1	-	TRBV30	medium-sized	CAWGMAGESYNEQFF
TRBJ2-7	-	TRBV5-4	medium-sized	CASSLEGTPDEQYF
TRBJ2-1	TRBD1	TRBV19	large	CASTTGGNEQFF
TRBJ1-6	TRBD1	TRBV28	medium-sized	CASSLWTGTGTSPLHF
TRBJ1-5	-	TRBV19	medium-sized	CASSIILASNQPQHF
TRBJ2-7	-	TRBV11-2	-	CASSLGLATTSAEQYF
TRBJ1-2	TRBD1	TRBV9	medium-sized	CASSVGTGGYGYTF
TRBJ2-1	TRBD2	TRBV15	large	CATSARGGSNNEQFF
TRBJ2-5	-	TRBV12-3/TRBV12-4	medium-sized	CASSPTSLGETQYF
TRBJ2-7	TRBD2	TRBV4-1	-	CASSQESGSLGEQYF
TRBJ1-5	-	TRBV19	medium-sized	CASSILQGGNQPQHF
TRBJ2-6	TRBD1	TRBV5-5	medium-sized	CASTADRTLSGANVLTF
TRBJ2-7	-	TRBV5-5	-	CASSQGYEQYF
TRBJ1-5	TRBD1	TRBV19	medium-sized	CASKDRGGNQPQHF
TRBJ2-1	TRBD1	TRBV6-6	hyperexpanded	CASSPAPDRSRQFF
TRBJ2-3	-	TRBV7-9	few	CASSSGTYTDTQYF
TRBJ2-2	TRBD2	TRBV13	-	CDSSPRGLAEISTGVLFF
TRBJ2-1	TRBD2	TRBV7-2	few	CASSVGTGLLYNEQFF
TRBJ1-5	-	TRBV20-1	-	CSARDGGGQPLHF
TRBJ2-7	TRBD1	TRBV12-3/TRBV12-4	-	CASSLSRQGADYEQYF
TRBJ1-2	TRBD1	TRBV14	medium-sized	CASSRPGQGNYGYTF
TRBJ2-3	TRBD1	TRBV20-1	few	CSAREPLGDRGRKDTQYF
TRBJ2-2	-	TRBV11-3	-	CASSYTRSPDTGELFF
TRBJ1-1	-	TRBV9	medium-sized	CASLPAGSEAFF
TRBJ2-7	TRBD2	TRBV24-1	-	CAIGTSSSYEQYF
TRBJ2-3	-	TRBV27	large	CASSSPPDTQYF
TRBJ1-1	-	TRBV19	large	CASSMDQGSLKEAFF
TRBJ1-2	-	TRBV6-6	large	CASSYSAGYTF
TRBJ2-7	TRBD1	TRBV28	large	CASSLSPRQGRYEQYF
TRBJ2-7	TRBD1	TRBV27	medium-sized	CASSLGTGNYEQYF
TRBJ1-1	-	TRBV7-9	medium-sized	CASSQWGAEAFF
TRBJ1-5	-	TRBV19	medium-sized	CASRGQINQPQHF
TRBJ1-1	-	TRBV7-3	medium-sized	CASSSGPGSEAFF
TRBJ1-6	-	TRBV28	few	CASSTLTDYNSPLHF
TRBJ2-7	TRBD2	TRBV20-1	medium-sized	CSARDHGTSGAPGEQYF
TRBJ1-1	TRBD1	TRBV27	-	CASRTGQGYTEAFF
TRBJ1-1	-	TRBV2	few	CASSEFGFNTEAFF